This TCR beta chain comes out of a study of beta chain features in type 1 diabetes. Study-wide findings and caveats: Possible PCR preference for shorter templates applied equally to patients and controls. Patients with Type 1 diabetes showed moderately but significantly shorter TCRB CDR3s in all four CD4+ subsets. Patients with type 1 diabetes carried fewer insertions and had more deletions at their VDJ junctions.

Every isolated RNA sample was fully reverse transcribed, so sequencing captured expressed TCRB transcripts. Method: immunoSEQ multiplex PCR; TCRdb's copy keeps in-frame clones and lacks some. The table includes about 650,000 clones, 9.5% to 15% detected once. This clone was counted a few times. As yet, its antigen is unknown. CD4+ naive, central memory, regulatory and stem cell-like memory subsets were isolated by sorting on CD45RO/CCR7/CD25/CD127/CD95/CD27. The germline gives CDR1 MNHNY, CDR2 SVGAGI (reference sequence). The CDR3 extends over 13 amino acids. V shed 5 bases, J shed 1 base, and the junction held 1 base outside the gene matches.

The source is a man aged 25 to 45 with type 1 diabetes. The chain has TRBV6-6 and TRBJ2-5; TRBD2 agrees at 7 bases. The sample consisted of naive CD4+ T cells from blood. The CDR3 here is CASSLAVQETQYF. The CDR3 region has the DNA TGTGCCAGCAGTCTAGCGGTCCAAGAGACCCAGTACTTC.